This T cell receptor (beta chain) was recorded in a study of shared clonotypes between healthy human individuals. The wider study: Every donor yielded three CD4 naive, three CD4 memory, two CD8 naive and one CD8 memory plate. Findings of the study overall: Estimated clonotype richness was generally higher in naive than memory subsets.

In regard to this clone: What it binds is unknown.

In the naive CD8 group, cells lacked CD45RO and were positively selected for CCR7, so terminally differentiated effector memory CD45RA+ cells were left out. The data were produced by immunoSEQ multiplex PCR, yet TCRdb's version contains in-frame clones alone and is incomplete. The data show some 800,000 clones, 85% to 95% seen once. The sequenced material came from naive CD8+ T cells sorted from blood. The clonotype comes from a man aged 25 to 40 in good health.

The DNA for the CDR3 is TGTGCCAGCAGCCAATCGTCGGACAGGATTTTTGGCTACACCTTC. As protein: CASSQSSDRIFGYTF. This chain connects TRBV14 to TRBJ1-2, with 7 bases that match TRBD1. The CDR3 extends over 15 amino acids. With 2 bases clipped from V and 7 bases from J, the junction kept 10 bases outside the gene matches. The germline gives CDR1 SGHDN, CDR2 FVKESK.